This TCR beta chain was retrieved from a study of T cell repertoires in cytomegalovirus infection (dated by TCRdb to the late 2010s). Broadly, across the study: Donor HLA type was relevant to the analysis, as public TCR beta signatures indicated carriage of CMV infection together with the matching HLA type. Study-level results and caveats: The ex vivo response was dominated by HLA-C-restricted CMV-specific TCR beta clonotypes, and the single most frequent clonotype in two of eight donors was supplied by these HLA-C-restricted clonotypes. Carriers of CMV infection plus the relevant HLA type were discriminated by the cumulative frequency of public TCR beta family members in the study cohort and in an independent roughly 340-donor cohort.

Spanning cysteine to phenylalanine, the CDR3 consists of 14 amino acids. Only the CDR3 part of the read is kept: 42 bases, read in frame from the first base. Between the V and J ends, shortened by 2 bases and 5 bases respectively, the junction contains 12 bases. The CDR1 and CDR2 encoded by the germline V gene are SGHTA and FQGNSA. The sequencing machine was an Illumina HiSeq 1500. TCRdb took the public reads, trimmed them with fastp at Q25, ran MiXCR for clone calling and kept in-frame beta chains. CDR3 protein sequences are deduplicated, and each keeps its most common genes and DNA. Counted in this sample were more than 400,000 distinct CDR3 sequences; approximately 26% of them appeared once. 13% of the sample belongs to the ten largest clones. This clonotype was detected many times. Its antigen remains unidentified. One base away there is no much larger clone; base qualities are not given.

Sequencing was done on a sample of PBMCs. In this chain, TRBV7-2 is recombined with TRBJ2-5; confidence is insufficient to name the D gene. This clonotype was sampled from a human donor in good health (CMV status not recorded). Some clones in this sample may be carry-over from other donors' samples. The CDR3 sequence is CASSLSHVGETQYF. In nucleotide form, the sequence is TGTGCCAGCAGCTTAAGTCATGTTGGGGAGACCCAGTACTTC. With the portions outside the CDR3 filled from the reference TRBV7-2 and TRBJ2-5 genes, the complete variable region becomes GAGVSQSPSNKVTEKGKDVELRCDPISGHTALYWYRQSLGQGLEFLIYFQGNSAPDKSGLPSDRFSAERTGGSVSTLTIQRTQQEDSAVYLCASSLSHVGETQYFGPGTRLLVL.